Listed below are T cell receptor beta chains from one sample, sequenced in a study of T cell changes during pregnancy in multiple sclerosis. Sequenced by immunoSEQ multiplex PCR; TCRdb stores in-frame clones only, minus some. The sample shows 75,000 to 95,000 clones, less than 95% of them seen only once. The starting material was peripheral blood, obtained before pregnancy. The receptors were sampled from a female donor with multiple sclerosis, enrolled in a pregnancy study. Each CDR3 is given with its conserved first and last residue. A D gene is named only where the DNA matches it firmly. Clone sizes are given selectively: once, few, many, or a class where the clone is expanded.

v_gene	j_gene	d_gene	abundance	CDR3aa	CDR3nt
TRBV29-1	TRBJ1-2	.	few	CSVAQAKGYTF	TGCAGCGTTGCACAGGCGAAGGGCTACACCTTC
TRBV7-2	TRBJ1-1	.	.	CASSFMGGSGNTEAFF	TGTGCCAGCAGCTTCATGGGGGGTTCGGGGAACACTGAAGCTTTCTTT
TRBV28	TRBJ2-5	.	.	CASSSWGEQGTQYF	TGTGCCAGCAGCTCTTGGGGGGAGCAGGGGACCCAGTACTTC
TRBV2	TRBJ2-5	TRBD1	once	CASSVPGGGQTQYF	TGTGCCAGCAGTGTTCCAGGGGGCGGTCAGACCCAGTACTTC
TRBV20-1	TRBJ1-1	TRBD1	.	CSCQGGTEAFF	TGCAGTTGCCAGGGGGGCACTGAAGCTTTCTTT
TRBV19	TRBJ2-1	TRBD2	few	CASSMGLAGGSYNEQFF	TGTGCCAGTAGTATGGGACTAGCGGGAGGATCCTACAATGAGCAGTTCTTC
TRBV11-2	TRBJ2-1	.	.	CASSFADREQFF	TGTGCCAGCAGCTTTGCCGACAGAGAGCAGTTCTTC
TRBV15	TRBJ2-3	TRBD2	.	CATSRNSGSNTDTQYF	TGTGCCACCAGCAGAAATAGCGGGAGTAACACAGATACGCAGTATTTT
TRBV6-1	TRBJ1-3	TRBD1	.	CASSDLQGRIGNTIYF	TGTGCCAGCAGTGATTTACAGGGGCGAATAGGAAACACCATATATTTT
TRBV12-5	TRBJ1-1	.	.	CASRVGGGLTEAFF	TGTGCTAGTCGGGTGGGGGGTGGACTCACTGAAGCTTTCTTT
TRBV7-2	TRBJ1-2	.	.	CASSSREPYGYTF	TGTGCCAGCAGCTCTCGGGAGCCCTATGGCTACACCTTC
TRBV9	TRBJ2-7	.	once	CASSVASSSYEQYF	TGTGCCAGCAGCGTAGCTTCCAGCTCCTACGAGCAGTACTTC
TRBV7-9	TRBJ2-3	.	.	CASSTAVSDTQYF	TGTGCCAGCAGCACCGCGGTCTCAGATACGCAGTATTTT
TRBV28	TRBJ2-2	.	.	CASNPTEARGELFF	TGTGCCAGCAATCCCACTGAGGCCAGAGGGGAGCTGTTTTTT
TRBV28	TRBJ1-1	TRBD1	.	CASSIFSRTGATLGGTEAFF	TGTGCCAGCAGTATATTCTCCCGGACAGGGGCCACGCTTGGGGGGACTGAAGCTTTCTTT
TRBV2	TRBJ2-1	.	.	CASSPDSKSYNEQFF	TGTGCCAGCAGCCCGGACTCGAAGTCCTACAATGAGCAGTTCTTC
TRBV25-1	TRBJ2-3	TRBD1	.	CASSRWTGTYTDTQYF	TGTGCCAGCAGTCGTTGGACAGGTACCTACACAGATACGCAGTATTTT
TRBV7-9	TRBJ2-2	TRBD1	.	CASSPGQGATGELFF	TGTGCCAGCAGCCCCGGACAGGGGGCGACCGGGGAGCTGTTTTTT
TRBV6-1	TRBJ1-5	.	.	CASKDRSNQPQHF	TGTGCCAGCAAAGACAGATCCAATCAGCCCCAGCATTTT
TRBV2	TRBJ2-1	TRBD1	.	CASSLQGISYNEQFF	TGTGCCAGCAGCCTACAGGGGATATCCTACAATGAGCAGTTCTTC
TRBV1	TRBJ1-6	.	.	CTSSQPTGWDSQGYYNSPLHF	TGCACCAGCAGCCAACCGACCGGCTGGGACTCCCAAGGATACTATAATTCACCCCTCCACTTT
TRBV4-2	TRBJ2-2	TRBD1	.	CASSQARETGHTGELFF	TGTGCCAGCAGCCAAGCCAGGGAGACAGGGCACACCGGGGAGCTGTTTTTT
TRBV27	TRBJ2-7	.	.	CASSLRDGGYEQYF	TGTGCCAGCAGTTTACGGGACGGGGGTTACGAGCAGTACTTC
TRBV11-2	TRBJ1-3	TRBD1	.	CASSADRGGGNTIYF	TGTGCCAGCAGCGCCGACAGGGGAGGGGGAAACACCATATATTTT
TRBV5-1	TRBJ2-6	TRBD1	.	CASSFPSGGPGANVLTF	TGCGCCAGCAGCTTTCCCTCAGGGGGCCCTGGGGCCAACGTCCTGACTTTC
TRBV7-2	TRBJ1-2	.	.	CASSLTEQNYGYTF	TGTGCCAGCAGCCTGACAGAGCAGAACTATGGCTACACCTTC
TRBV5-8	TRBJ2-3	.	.	CASSRGEQSSTDTQYF	TGTGCCAGCAGTAGGGGCGAACAGAGTAGCACAGATACGCAGTATTTT
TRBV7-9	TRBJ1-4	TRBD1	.	CASSFLTGGNEKLFF	TGTGCCAGCAGCTTTTTGACAGGGGGGAATGAAAAACTGTTTTTT
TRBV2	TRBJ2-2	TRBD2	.	CASTSQGLAGHTGELFF	TGTGCCAGCACCTCTCAGGGGCTAGCGGGGCACACCGGGGAGCTGTTTTTT